These T cell receptor beta chains were read from a single sample in a study of CD8 T cells in ankylosing spondylitis. One entry per CDR3 protein results from TCRdb running MiXCR on the 5' RACE reads. The profile shows approximately 250,000 distinct CDR3 sequences, about 10% of them singletons. Sequencing input: blood, either unsorted or a sorted T cell fraction (not recorded which). These receptors originate from a male donor with ankylosing spondylitis or in good health (not recorded which). Each CDR3 is given with its conserved first and last residue. D genes are given only for firm matches. Size is stated for part of the rows, as once, few or many counts, or as a class when the clone is expanded.

j_gene: TRBJ1-1; d_gene: TRBD1; v_gene: TRBV5-1; abundance: many; CDR3nt: TGCGCCAGCAGCTCGATTGGACAGGGGAACACTGAAGCTTTCTTT; CDR3aa: CASSSIGQGNTEAFF
j_gene: TRBJ1-5; d_gene: NA; v_gene: TRBV29-1; abundance: many; CDR3nt: TGCAGCGTTATAGGGGTTGATAGCAATCAGCCCCAGCATTTT; CDR3aa: CSVIGVDSNQPQHF
j_gene: TRBJ1-4; d_gene: NA; v_gene: TRBV10-3; abundance: many; CDR3nt: TGTGCCATCAGTGGATCAACTAATGAAAAACTGTTTTTT; CDR3aa: CAISGSTNEKLFF
j_gene: TRBJ2-7; d_gene: NA; v_gene: TRBV15; abundance: many; CDR3nt: TGTGCCACCAGCCGGGTAAATGCCGAGCAGTACTTC; CDR3aa: CATSRVNAEQYF
j_gene: TRBJ2-1; d_gene: NA; v_gene: TRBV7-6; abundance: many; CDR3nt: TGTGCCAGCAGCTTAGGGACAGTCTACAATGAGCAGTTCTTC; CDR3aa: CASSLGTVYNEQFF
j_gene: TRBJ2-7; d_gene: NA; v_gene: TRBV10-1; abundance: many; CDR3nt: TGCGCCAGCAGTGAGGCGATAGAGGCCTACGAGCAGTACTTC; CDR3aa: CASSEAIEAYEQYF
j_gene: TRBJ2-1; d_gene: TRBD2; v_gene: TRBV3-1; abundance: few; CDR3nt: TGTGCCAGCACCTGGACAGCGGGGGCCTACAATGAGCAGTTCTTC; CDR3aa: CASTWTAGAYNEQFF
j_gene: TRBJ2-5; d_gene: TRBD2; v_gene: TRBV24-1; abundance: NA; CDR3nt: TGTGCCACCAGCGAGAACATTGGGACTAGCAGCCAAGAGACCCAGTACTTC; CDR3aa: CATSENIGTSSQETQYF
j_gene: TRBJ2-3; d_gene: NA; v_gene: TRBV6-4; abundance: NA; CDR3nt: TGTGCCAGCAGTGACGTCCCGGGCACAGATACGCAGTATTTT; CDR3aa: CASSDVPGTDTQYF
j_gene: TRBJ2-1; d_gene: TRBD2; v_gene: TRBV7-9; abundance: many; CDR3nt: TGTGCCAGCAGCTCGGGGGGTCCCAATGAGCAGTTCTTC; CDR3aa: CASSSGGPNEQFF
j_gene: TRBJ2-7; d_gene: TRBD1; v_gene: TRBV12-3/TRBV12-4; abundance: many; CDR3nt: TGTGCCAGCAGGTACAGGGGGGTTATCGACGAGCAGTACTTC; CDR3aa: CASRYRGVIDEQYF
j_gene: TRBJ2-7; d_gene: NA; v_gene: TRBV10-3; abundance: NA; CDR3nt: TGTGCCATCAGTGAGCAGATATCTTACGAGCAGTACTTC; CDR3aa: CAISEQISYEQYF
j_gene: TRBJ2-6; d_gene: NA; v_gene: TRBV7-6; abundance: many; CDR3nt: TGTGCCAGCAGCCTCTTCCCTTCTGGGGCCAACGTCCTGACTTTC; CDR3aa: CASSLFPSGANVLTF
j_gene: TRBJ1-4; d_gene: TRBD1; v_gene: TRBV25-1; abundance: many; CDR3nt: TGTGCCAGCAGTATACGCCGGGACAGGGGGCTCGTGGGGAAAACTAATGAAAAACTGTTTTTT; CDR3aa: CASSIRRDRGLVGKTNEKLFF
j_gene: TRBJ2-2; d_gene: TRBD2; v_gene: TRBV9; abundance: many; CDR3nt: TGTGCCAGCAGCGTAGCCCCTAGCGGGGGGAGGGAGCTGTTTTTT; CDR3aa: CASSVAPSGGRELFF
j_gene: TRBJ2-7; d_gene: TRBD1; v_gene: TRBV7-9; abundance: NA; CDR3nt: TGTGCCAGCAGCTACAGGGGGAACCCCTACGAGCAGTACTTC; CDR3aa: CASSYRGNPYEQYF
j_gene: TRBJ2-1; d_gene: NA; v_gene: TRBV20-1; abundance: few; CDR3nt: TGCAGTGCTAGTAACGCTCGAGGTCCCAATGAGCAGTTCTTC; CDR3aa: CSASNARGPNEQFF
j_gene: TRBJ2-3; d_gene: NA; v_gene: TRBV7-9; abundance: medium-sized; CDR3nt: TGTGCCAGCAGCTTGGAGGGGGCCACTGTTAGCACAGATACGCAGTATTTT; CDR3aa: CASSLEGATVSTDTQYF
j_gene: TRBJ2-2; d_gene: TRBD2; v_gene: TRBV3-1; abundance: many; CDR3nt: TGTGCCAGCAGCGCAAGGGAGGGGACCGGGGAGCTGTTTTTT; CDR3aa: CASSAREGTGELFF
j_gene: TRBJ2-1; d_gene: NA; v_gene: TRBV9; abundance: many; CDR3nt: TGTGCCAGCAGCGTAGCTATAATAACAGGAAGGGGTAATGAGCAGTTCTTC; CDR3aa: CASSVAIITGRGNEQFF
j_gene: TRBJ1-1; d_gene: NA; v_gene: TRBV5-1; abundance: many; CDR3nt: TGCGCCAGCAGCTTCCGGGACACAAACACTGAAGCTTTCTTT; CDR3aa: CASSFRDTNTEAFF
j_gene: TRBJ1-1; d_gene: NA; v_gene: TRBV6-5; abundance: many; CDR3nt: TGTGCCAGCGGGGATAGGGTTGAAGCTTTCTTT; CDR3aa: CASGDRVEAFF